This T cell receptor beta chain was identified during a study of identical twins (dated by TCRdb to 2016 to 2017). Context from the whole study: To test whether fetal clonotypes persist, the study used deep sequencing on TCR alpha and beta repertoires from monozygotic twins, unrelated adults of various ages, and cord blood. Replicate twin experiments were performed at different times using different library preparation protocols to rule out contamination.

A word on this clonotype: The specificity of this receptor is unknown. No much larger clone exists at a distance of one base, and base qualities are not known.

The germline V gene encodes CDR1 MDHEN and CDR2 SYDVKM. Reading from cysteine to phenylalanine, the CDR3 counts 15 amino acids. Here the CDR3 DNA is all that survives: 45 bases in frame from base 1. V drops 4 bases and J drops 4 bases, leaving 15 bases in between. The protocol used for the library was 5' RACE. Sequencing used an Illumina HiSeq 2000. A universal primer binding site was introduced by template switching, and a unique molecular identifier was present in the final cDNA, enabling accurate counting of TCR cDNA molecules. First-strand cDNA for TCR alpha and beta chains was synthesized from specific primers in the conserved constant-segment region. To control for contamination, every cDNA library was double barcoded, receiving both a SMART-Mk sample barcode and Illumina barcodes. TruSeq adapter sequences, together with Illumina sample barcodes, were added in two successive PCR steps. TCR alpha and beta cDNA libraries were sequenced on the Illumina HiSeq platform with custom primers. The paper's processing steps were these. MiGEC processed the raw reads to extract unique molecular identifiers, while MiXCR was used to determine the CDR3 positions. Recombination models were inferred per individual with the repgenHMM and IGoR tools using an EM algorithm. The analysis of shared clonotypes was done with the tcR package in R, with sharing normalized by the product of cloneset sizes. To study raw recombination free of thymic and clonal selection effects, out-of-frame nonproductive sequences were analyzed. In-frame beta chains were kept once TCRdb had trimmed the public reads at Q25 with fastp and called clones with MiXCR. Rows with one shared CDR3 protein collapse into an entry with the most common genes and DNA. These V and J calls derive from TCRdb rather than the authors' analysis. For this sample there are about 530,000 distinct CDR3 sequences; approximately 20% appear just once. Clones ranked in the top ten supply approximately 0.5% of the sample.

Results and caveats for the whole study, not just this receptor: Abundant cord blood beta clonotypes had fewer insertions, young adult naive repertoires showed a similar but weaker trend, and memory repertoires showed no such trend. Because the same donors could not be followed over many years, conclusions were based on cross-sectional statistical analysis. Recombination models systematically underestimated out-of-frame TCR alpha sharing in monozygotic twins but agreed with sharing between unrelated individuals. A weaker excess of twin sharing was found in beta out-of-frame sequences because the signal-to-noise ratio was lowered by fewer shared sequences. Compared with coincidental sharing between unrelated individuals, out-of-frame TCR alpha sequences shared between twins had an excess of sequences with low generation probability. Invariant T cells such as MAIT and iNKT could partly confound zero-insertion analyses, although diverse VJ usage argued against such confounding for most clonotypes.

All donors were healthy Caucasians. The twin cohort comprised three pairs of female monozygotic twins, all aged roughly 18 to 30 years. Positive isolation kits from Invitrogen were used to isolate the CD4+ and CD8+ T cell populations. These data also formed part of another study, on yellow fever vaccine responses in identical twins. From that second study: According to the authors, in identical twins the way T cells responded to vaccination appeared partly convergent and partly personalized. Focusing on identical twins, the study followed the T cell clones that responded to the vaccine, and did so with precision.

Sequenced input: CD4+ T cells sorted from blood. This TCR was recovered from a woman under 30 in good health. This sequence uses TRBV28 and TRBJ2-3, with a tentative D call of TRBD1 or TRBD2, each matching 6 bases. This receptor has the CDR3 CASSSRRGRSDTQYF. Read as DNA, the sequence is TGTGCCAGCAGTTCTCGGAGGGGGAGGTCAGATACGCAGTATTTT.